These 12 T cell receptor beta chains originate from one sample sequenced in a study of shared clonotypes between healthy human individuals (dated by TCRdb to about 2020). CD8 naive samples were CD45RO-negative cells positively selected for CCR7, giving a CD45RA+CCR7+ population that excluded TemRA cells. Library creation used the immunoSEQ multiplex PCR assay. Not all clones reach the TCRdb copy of this immuneACCESS table, which keeps in-frame sequences only. Checked studies attribute under half of the gap to unresolved V genes and leave the rest unexplained. In all, the sample holds about 1,900,000 clones, and less than 95% of those were seen once. Jointly, the top ten make up around 1.2% of the sample. The sequenced sample consisted of naive CD8+ T cells sorted from blood. The meaning of the sample's cell subset or site label: CD45RA+CCR7+. Receptor source: a man aged 18 to 30 in good health.

This chain connects TRBV29-1 to TRBJ2-7; 12 positions match TRBD2. The CDR3 is made up of 14 amino acids. The J segment lost 3 bases and the V segment lost 5 bases, leaving 5 bases of the junction unmatched. The germline V gene has CDR1 SQVTM and CDR2 ANQGSEA. This chain's CDR3 is CSVSLAGGFYEQYF. The CDR3, as DNA: TGCAGCGTTTCCCTAGCGGGGGGGTTCTACGAGCAGTACTTC.

The chain combines TRBV2 with TRBJ1-2, with TRBD1 as a possible D gene (5 bases). The CDR3 sequence is 14 residues long. CDR1 is SNHLY, CDR2 FYNNEI, per germline. With 4 bases removed from V and 4 bases from J, the gap between germline ends came to 13 bases. This CDR3 reads CASSVEGPLYGYTF. For the CDR3, the DNA is TGTGCCAGCAGTGTTGAGGGGCCGCTCTATGGCTACACCTTC.

Here the CDR3 reads CASSLTRGDSYNEQFF. CDR3 nucleotides: TGTGCCAGCAGTTTGACCAGGGGGGATTCGTACAATGAGCAGTTCTTC. V gene TRBV27 combines with J gene TRBJ2-1; D might be TRBD1 (7 bases). The CDR3 spans 16 residues. Germline loops: CDR1 MNHEY, CDR2 SMNVEV (reference sequence). With 3 bases removed from V and 4 bases from J, the gap between germline ends came to 16 bases.

The genes are TRBV7-8 and TRBJ1-1; 10 bases match TRBD1. The CDR3 runs 18 residues. From germline, CDR1 is SGHVS and CDR2 FQNEAQ. V lost 2 bases to trimming and J lost 5 bases; unmatched junction nucleotides: 14. CDR3 region: CASSLTAGTGDRGTEAFF. The DNA of the CDR3 is TGTGCCAGCAGCTTAACTGCCGGGACAGGGGACCGAGGTACTGAAGCTTTCTTT.

This clone was recorded only once. This chain joins TRBV19 and TRBJ1-2; a weak D match, TRBD1 (5 bases). Germline lookup yields CDR1 LNHDA and CDR2 SQIVND (reference sequence). CDR3 length: 13 amino acids. Trimming stripped 4 bases from V and 4 bases from J, with 10 bases between. CDR3 sequence: CASSTGTPYGYTF. The CDR3 bases are TGTGCCAGTAGTACTGGGACCCCCTATGGCTACACCTTC.

J is TRBJ2-5 and V is TRBV11-2, with a possible D match to TRBD1 (5 bases). The V end was cut by 4 bases, the J end by 0 bases, with 12 bases between. Per the germline V gene, CDR1 is SGHAT and CDR2 is FQNNGV. This CDR3 has 15 amino acids. The CDR3 reads CASSSPLRDQETQYF. CDR3 coding DNA: TGTGCCAGCAGCTCACCCCTCAGGGACCAAGAGACCCAGTACTTC. The full variable domain, completed using reference TRBV11-2 and TRBJ2-5, is EAGVAQSPRYKIIEKRQSVAFWCNPISGHATLYWYQQILGQGPKLLIQFQNNGVVDDSQLPKDRFSAERLKGVDSTLKIQPAKLEDSAVYLCASSSPLRDQETQYFGPGTRLLVL.

V usage is TRBV12-1 and J usage is TRBJ2-7. TRBV12-1 is deemed a pseudogene. The CDR3 consists of 10 residues. The CDR3 DNA reads as TGTGCCAGCCCGACCTACGAGCAGTACTTC. Protein product: CASPTYEQYF.

The V call is TRBV29-1, the J call TRBJ2-3; D tentatively reads TRBD1 or TRBD2 (5 bases each). In germline, CDR1 is SQVTM, CDR2 ANQGSEA. V gave up 0 bases and J gave up 6 bases, with 13 bases separating them. CDR3 length: 14 residues. For the CDR3, the DNA is TGCAGCGTTGAAGAGTGGGGGACGGAGGATACGCAGTATTTT. The encoded protein is CSVEEWGTEDTQYF.

V gene TRBV5-4 combines with J gene TRBJ2-5; D is perhaps TRBD2 (6 bases). The CDR3 runs 13 residues. Germline CDR1 and CDR2: SGHNT and YYREEE (reference sequence). With 0 bases removed from V and 6 bases from J, the gap between germline ends came to 9 bases. Here the CDR3 DNA reads TGTGCCAGCAGCTTGGGACTAGAGAAGACCCAGTACTTC. Translation gives CASSLGLEKTQYF.

With respect to this clone: Within the sample, other DNA sequences also encode this same CDR3. The V call is TRBV9, the J call TRBJ1-1; D unresolved. Germline loops: CDR1 SGDLS, CDR2 YYNGEE. Deletions cut 1 base from V and 0 bases from J, with 7 bases between. This CDR3 has 14 amino acids. The chain's CDR3 is CASSVTGMNTEAFF. CDR3 sequence (DNA): TGTGCCAGCAGCGTAACGGGGATGAACACTGAAGCTTTCTTT.

This clone is a singleton in its sample. The V call is TRBV7-9, the J call TRBJ2-3; 9 nucleotides match TRBD1. Germline lookup yields CDR1 SEHNR and CDR2 FQNEAQ (reference sequence). V was pared by 4 bases and J by 4 bases, with 9 bases of the junction left unmatched. CDR3 size: 16 residues. The CDR3 DNA reads as TGTGCCAGCAGCTCAACGGGACAGGGAACCCCAGATACGCAGTATTTT. Its protein is CASSSTGQGTPDTQYF.

This chain joins TRBV5-4 and TRBJ1-2, with no clear D. V lost 2 bases and J 6 bases, leaving 17 bases between the germline ends. CDR1 and CDR2 from the germline V gene are SGHNT and YYREEE (reference sequence). The CDR3 consists of 15 residues. Here the CDR3 reads CASSFSTVLVNGYTF. CDR3 DNA sequence: TGTGCCAGCAGCTTCTCGACGGTGTTGGTGAATGGCTACACCTTC.